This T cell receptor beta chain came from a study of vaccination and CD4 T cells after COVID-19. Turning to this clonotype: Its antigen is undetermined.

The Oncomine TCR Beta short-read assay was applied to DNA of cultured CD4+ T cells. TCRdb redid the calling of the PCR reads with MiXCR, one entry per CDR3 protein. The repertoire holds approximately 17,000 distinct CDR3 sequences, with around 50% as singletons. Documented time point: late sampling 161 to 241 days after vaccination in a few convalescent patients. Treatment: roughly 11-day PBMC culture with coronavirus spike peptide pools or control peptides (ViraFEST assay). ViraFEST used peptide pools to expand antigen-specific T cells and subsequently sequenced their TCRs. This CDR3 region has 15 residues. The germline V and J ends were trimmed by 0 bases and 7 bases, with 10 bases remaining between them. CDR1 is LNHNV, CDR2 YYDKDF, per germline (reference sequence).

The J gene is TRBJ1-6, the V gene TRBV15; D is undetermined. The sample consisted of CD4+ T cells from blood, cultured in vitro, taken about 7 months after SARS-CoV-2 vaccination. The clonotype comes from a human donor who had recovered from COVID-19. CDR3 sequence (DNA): TGTGCCACCAGCAGAGATGGCACAGAAAATTCACCCCTCCACTTT. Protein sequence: CATSRDGTENSPLHF.